Given below is one T cell receptor beta chain in context. Germline V gene data show CDR1 as ENHRY and CDR2 as SYGVKD. The CDR3 extends over 14 amino acids. V gave up 2 bases and J gave up 3 bases, with 10 bases separating them. Libraries were prepared by immunoSEQ multiplex PCR; TCRdb keeps only in-frame clonotypes and omits some of them. The data show about 93,000 clones, 86% seen once. This entry is derived from a study of blood T cell repertoires in COVID-19. Study-level information: The origin of the acute and convalescent COVID-19 samples was the United States, Italy and Spain. In each case, the material was cDNA or gDNA derived from T cells, B-cell-depleted T cells, or PBMCs.

This receptor was identified in a woman older than 75 with acute or convalescent COVID-19. The sequenced sample was peripheral blood. The chain recombines TRBV10-3 with TRBJ1-1, with a possible D match to TRBD1 (5 bases). The CDR3 DNA reads TGTGCCATCAGTGAGCGGGGGGGGGACACTGAAGCTTTCTTT. It yields the protein CAISERGGDTEAFF.